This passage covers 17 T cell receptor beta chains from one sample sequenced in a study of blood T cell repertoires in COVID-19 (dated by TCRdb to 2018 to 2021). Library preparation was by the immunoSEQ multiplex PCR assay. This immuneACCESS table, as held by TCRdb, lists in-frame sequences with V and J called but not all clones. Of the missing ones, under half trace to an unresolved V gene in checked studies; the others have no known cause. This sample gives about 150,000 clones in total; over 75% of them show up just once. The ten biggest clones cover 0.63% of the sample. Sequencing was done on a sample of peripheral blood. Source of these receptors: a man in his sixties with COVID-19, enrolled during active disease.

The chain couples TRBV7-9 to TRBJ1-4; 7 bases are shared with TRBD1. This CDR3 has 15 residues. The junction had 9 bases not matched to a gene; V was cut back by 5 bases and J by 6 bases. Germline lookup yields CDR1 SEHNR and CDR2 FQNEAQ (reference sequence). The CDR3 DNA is TGTGCCAGCAGCCGAATACAGGGGTGGGATGAAAAACTGTTTTTT. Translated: CASSRIQGWDEKLFF.

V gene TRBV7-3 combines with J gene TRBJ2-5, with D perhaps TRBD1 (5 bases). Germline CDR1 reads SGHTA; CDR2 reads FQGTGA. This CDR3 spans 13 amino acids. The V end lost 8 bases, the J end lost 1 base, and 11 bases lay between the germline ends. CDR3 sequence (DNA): TGTGCCAGCGCCAGACAGAGCCAAGAGACCCAGTACTTC. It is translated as CASARQSQETQYF.

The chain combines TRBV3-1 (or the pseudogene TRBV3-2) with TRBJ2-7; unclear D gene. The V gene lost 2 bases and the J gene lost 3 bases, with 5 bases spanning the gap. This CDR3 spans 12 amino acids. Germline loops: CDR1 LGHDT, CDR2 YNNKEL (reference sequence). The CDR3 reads CASSQTDYEQYF. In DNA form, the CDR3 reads TGTGCCAGCAGCCAAACTGACTACGAGCAGTACTTC.

This chain's CDR3 is CAISEVWGDSEDTEAFF. CDR3 nucleotide sequence: TGTGCCATCAGTGAAGTTTGGGGGGATAGTGAGGACACTGAAGCTTTCTTT. V and J are TRBV10-3 and TRBJ1-1; tentative D call: TRBD1 (5 bases). The ends were cut back, 3 bases at V and 3 bases at J, with 20 bases in the middle. Germline lookup yields CDR1 ENHRY and CDR2 SYGVKD. The CDR3 has 17 residues.

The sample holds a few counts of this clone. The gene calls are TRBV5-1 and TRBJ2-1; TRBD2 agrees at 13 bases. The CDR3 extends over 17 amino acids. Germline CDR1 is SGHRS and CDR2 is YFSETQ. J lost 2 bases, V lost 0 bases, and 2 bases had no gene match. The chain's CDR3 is CASSLETSGGAYNEQFF. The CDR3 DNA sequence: TGCGCCAGCAGCTTGGAAACTAGCGGGGGGGCCTACAATGAGCAGTTCTTC.

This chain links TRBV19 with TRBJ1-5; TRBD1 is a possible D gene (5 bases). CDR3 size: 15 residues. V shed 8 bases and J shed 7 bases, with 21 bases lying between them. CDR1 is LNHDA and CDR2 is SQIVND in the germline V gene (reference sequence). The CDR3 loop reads CASSSQGGGRQPQHF. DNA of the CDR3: TGTGCCAGTTCCTCCCAGGGAGGTGGACGACAGCCCCAGCATTTT. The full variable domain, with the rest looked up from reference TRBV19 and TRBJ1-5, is DGGITQSPKYLFRKEGQNVTLSCEQNLNHDAMYWYRQDPGQGLRLIYYSQIVNDFQKGDIAEGYSVSREKKESFPLTVTSAQKNPTAFYLCASSSQGGGRQPQHFGDGTRLSIL.

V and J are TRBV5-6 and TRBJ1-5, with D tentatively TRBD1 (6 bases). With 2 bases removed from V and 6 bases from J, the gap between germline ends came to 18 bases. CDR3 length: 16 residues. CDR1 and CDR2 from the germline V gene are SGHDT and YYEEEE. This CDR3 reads CASSFGGRGWGQPQHF. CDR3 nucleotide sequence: TGTGCCAGCAGCTTCGGGGGGCGAGGGTGGGGTCAGCCCCAGCATTTT.

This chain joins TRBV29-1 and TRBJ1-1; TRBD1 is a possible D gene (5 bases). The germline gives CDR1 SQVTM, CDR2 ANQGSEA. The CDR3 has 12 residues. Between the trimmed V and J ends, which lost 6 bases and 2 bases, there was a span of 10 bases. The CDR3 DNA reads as TGCAGCGTCGACAGCTCAAACACTGAAGCTTTCTTT. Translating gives CSVDSSNTEAFF. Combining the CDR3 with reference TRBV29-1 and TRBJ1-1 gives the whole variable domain SAVISQKPSRDICQRGTSLTIQCQVDSQVTMMFWYRQQPGQSLTLIATANQGSEATYESGFVIDKFPISRPNLTFSTLTVSNMSPEDSSIYLCSVDSSNTEAFFGQGTRLTVV.

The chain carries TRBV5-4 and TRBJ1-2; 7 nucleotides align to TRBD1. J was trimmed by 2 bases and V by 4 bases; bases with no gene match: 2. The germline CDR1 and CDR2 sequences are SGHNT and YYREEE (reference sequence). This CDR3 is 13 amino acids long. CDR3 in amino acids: CASSQTGNYGYTF. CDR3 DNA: TGTGCCAGCAGCCAGACAGGGAACTATGGCTACACCTTC.

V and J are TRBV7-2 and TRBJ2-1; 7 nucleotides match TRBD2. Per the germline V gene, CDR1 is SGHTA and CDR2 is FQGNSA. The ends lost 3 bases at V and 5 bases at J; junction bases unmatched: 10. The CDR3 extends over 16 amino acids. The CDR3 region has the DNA TGTGCCAGCAGCTTTGTTAGCGGGTCCCAAAACAATGAGCAGTTCTTC. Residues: CASSFVSGSQNNEQFF.

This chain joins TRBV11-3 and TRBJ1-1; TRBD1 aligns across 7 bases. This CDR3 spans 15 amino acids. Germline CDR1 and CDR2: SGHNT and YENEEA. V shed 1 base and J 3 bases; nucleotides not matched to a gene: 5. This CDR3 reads CASSLGSGTDTEAFF. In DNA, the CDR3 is TGTGCCAGCAGCTTAGGATCGGGGACAGACACTGAAGCTTTCTTT. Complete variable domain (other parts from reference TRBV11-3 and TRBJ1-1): EAGVVQSPRYKIIEKKQPVAFWCNPISGHNTLYWYLQNLGQGPELLIRYENEEAVDDSQLPKDRFSAERLKGVDSTLKIQPAELGDSAVYLCASSLGSGTDTEAFFGQGTRLTVV.

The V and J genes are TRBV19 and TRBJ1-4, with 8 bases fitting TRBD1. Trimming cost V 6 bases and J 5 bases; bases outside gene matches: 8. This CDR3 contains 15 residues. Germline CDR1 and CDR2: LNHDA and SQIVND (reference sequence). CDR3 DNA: TGTGCCAGTAGGCCGGTGCGGGACAGGAATGAAAAACTGTTTTTT. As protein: CASRPVRDRNEKLFF.

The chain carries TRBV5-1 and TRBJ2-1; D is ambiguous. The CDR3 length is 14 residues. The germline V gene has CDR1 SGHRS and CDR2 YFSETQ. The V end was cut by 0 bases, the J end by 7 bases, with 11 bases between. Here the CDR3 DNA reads TGCGCCAGCAGCTTGGGAGGCGTGGAGAATGAGCAGTTCTTC. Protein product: CASSLGGVENEQFF.

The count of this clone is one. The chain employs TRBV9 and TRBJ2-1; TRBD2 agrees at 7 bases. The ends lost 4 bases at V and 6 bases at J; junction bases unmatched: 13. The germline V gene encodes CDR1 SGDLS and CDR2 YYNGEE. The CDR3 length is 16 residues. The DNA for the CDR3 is TGTGCCAGCAGCCCCCGCCCCCAGTTAGCGGGCAATGAGCAGTTCTTC. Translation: CASSPRPQLAGNEQFF.

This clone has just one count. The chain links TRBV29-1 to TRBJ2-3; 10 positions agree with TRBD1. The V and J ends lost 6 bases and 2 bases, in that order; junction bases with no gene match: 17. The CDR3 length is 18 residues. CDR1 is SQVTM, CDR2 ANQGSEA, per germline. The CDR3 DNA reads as TGCAGCGTACCGGGACAGGGGTCGAGCCCCGCACACACAGATACGCAGTATTTT. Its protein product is CSVPGQGSSPAHTDTQYF.

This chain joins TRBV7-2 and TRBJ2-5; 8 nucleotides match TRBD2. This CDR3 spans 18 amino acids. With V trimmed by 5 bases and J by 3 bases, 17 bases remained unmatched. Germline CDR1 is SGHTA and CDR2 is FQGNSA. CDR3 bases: TGTGCCAGCAGCCCCCCTTCTGTAGCGGGGACCCGTGAAGAGACCCAGTACTTC. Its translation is CASSPPSVAGTREETQYF.

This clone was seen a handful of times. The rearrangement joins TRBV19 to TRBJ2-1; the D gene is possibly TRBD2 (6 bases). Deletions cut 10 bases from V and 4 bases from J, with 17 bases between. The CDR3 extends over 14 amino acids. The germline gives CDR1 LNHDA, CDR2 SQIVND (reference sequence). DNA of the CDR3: TGTGCCACCAGTTTGGAGGGCCGTTACAATGAGCAGTTCTTC. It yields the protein CATSLEGRYNEQFF.